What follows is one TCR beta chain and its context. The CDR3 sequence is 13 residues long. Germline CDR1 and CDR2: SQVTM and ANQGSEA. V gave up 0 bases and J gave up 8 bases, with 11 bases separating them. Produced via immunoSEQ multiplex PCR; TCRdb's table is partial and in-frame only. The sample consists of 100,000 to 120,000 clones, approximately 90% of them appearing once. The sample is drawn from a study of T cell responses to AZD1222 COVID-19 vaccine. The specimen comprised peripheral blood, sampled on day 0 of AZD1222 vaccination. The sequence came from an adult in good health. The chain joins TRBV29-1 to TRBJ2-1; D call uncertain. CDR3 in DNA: TGCAGCGTTGAAGATGCCCCTAGGGATGAGCAGTTCTTC. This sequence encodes CSVEDAPRDEQFF.